The rows below give T cell receptor beta chains drawn from one sample of a study of monozygotic twins with inflammatory bowel disease. TCRdb reanalyzed the 5' RACE reads, giving one entry per CDR3 protein sequence and no DNA. The ten most abundant clones cover 2% to 3% of a sample with around 410,000 distinct CDR3 sequences. Sequenced sample: blood. Every receptor here comes from a human donor with ulcerative colitis or Crohn's disease, or a healthy co-twin of an affected twin (not recorded which). The CDR3 runs from the conserved cysteine through the conserved F or W.

CASSLIGDSQEAFF	TRBV5-5	TRBJ1-1
CASSLNDRYNEQFF	TRBV11-2	TRBJ2-1
CAMLRPSSGRSTDTQYF	TRBV7-9	TRBJ2-3
CASKGVLQPQHF	TRBV19	TRBJ1-5
CSAQVGQIYYTF	TRBV20-1	TRBJ1-2
CASSLMGTMNTEAFF	TRBV5-1	TRBJ1-1
CASSLMGQNYGYTF	TRBV7-2	TRBJ1-2
CASSEIQGSNQPQHF	TRBV2	TRBJ1-5
CAGGFGQTGANVLTF	TRBV2	TRBJ2-6
CASSPGLQSYEQYF	TRBV4-3	TRBJ2-7
CASSEVKFNRASTDTQYF	TRBV10-2	TRBJ2-3
CASSPEPAYGYTF	TRBV5-1	TRBJ1-2
CASSSSGGVGETQYF	TRBV6-5	TRBJ2-5
CSVQGGWQGAFEQYF	TRBV29-1	TRBJ2-7
CASSMSRPGGELFF	TRBV19	TRBJ2-2
CASSITIYVEQFF	TRBV19	TRBJ2-1
CASSAQDRMNTEAFF	TRBV9	TRBJ1-1
CAWTGKETQYF	TRBV30	TRBJ2-5
CASSQAWASQTNEKLFF	TRBV3-1	TRBJ1-4
CASSYRGPTYNEQFF	TRBV28	TRBJ2-1
CASSLTSRTSGSIFTQYF	TRBV11-2	TRBJ2-3
CASSEDRADTEAFF	TRBV7-3	TRBJ1-1
CASSNTGTGGALNTEAFF	TRBV11-1	TRBJ1-1
CASGRWNDNTQYF	TRBV19	TRBJ2-3
CASSTGTSGTQETQYF	TRBV18	TRBJ2-5
CASSFERDGTGELFF	TRBV7-2	TRBJ2-2
CSARDFNRYRTPKTREAFF	TRBV20-1	TRBJ1-1
CASGVFTGELFF	TRBV4-1	TRBJ2-2
CASSFVVTSGYTF	TRBV12-3/TRBV12-4	TRBJ1-2
CASSEVSAGFQPQHF	TRBV2	TRBJ1-5
CASSSRQGRKVNEQFF	TRBV5-1	TRBJ2-1
CASSFTLAGGSPFEQYF	TRBV7-2	TRBJ2-7
CASGSGSRIDTQYF	TRBV7-2	TRBJ2-3
CASTVTEGETQYF	TRBV2	TRBJ2-5
CSARDLRPGSGSEAFF	TRBV20-1	TRBJ1-1
CASSGLAGGETQYF	TRBV2	TRBJ2-5
CASSSQVREQFF	TRBV5-1	TRBJ2-1
CASSQGGLAATDTQYF	TRBV7-2	TRBJ2-3
CASSLWSRGQWSSYNEQFF	TRBV5-1	TRBJ2-1
CSVKGVGTEAFF	TRBV29-1	TRBJ1-1
CASSLDGSYEQYF	TRBV5-1	TRBJ2-7
CSVVLGVNYGYTF	TRBV29-1	TRBJ1-2
CASSLVMGTQYF	TRBV7-2	TRBJ2-5
CASSFRDRGDGANVLTF	TRBV5-4	TRBJ2-6
CASSQLQWVTEAFF	TRBV6-1	TRBJ1-1
CASSLIAGNSNQPQHF	TRBV7-2	TRBJ1-5
CATGEGVNTEAFF	TRBV7-2	TRBJ1-1
CASRFPTDSGVGADTQYF	TRBV7-3	TRBJ2-3
CSAEGQGAYYGYTF	TRBV20-1	TRBJ1-2
CASSPPPWTEDSGANVLTF	TRBV18	TRBJ2-6
CASSETADKTLLGYTF	TRBV2	TRBJ1-2
CASSPNFLLGGSYNEQFF	TRBV5-1	TRBJ2-1
CASSLLAGGGETQYF	TRBV7-9	TRBJ2-5
CASRSGQGNQPQHF	TRBV6-6	TRBJ1-5
CASSPSGRAVDEQFF	TRBV28	TRBJ2-1